A selection of T cell receptor beta chains follows, all from one sample in a study of OX40 agonist ivuxolimab in advanced cancers. The assay was immunoSEQ multiplex PCR, and TCRdb's table has in-frame clones only and misses some. The sample lists tens of thousands of clones, approximately 88% occurring once. The sequences come from CD4+ or CD8+ T cells sorted from blood, collected in a trial of the OX40 agonist ivuxolimab. These receptors were taken from an adult with an advanced solid tumor such as melanoma, head and neck, liver or kidney cancer. CDR3s leave out the opening cysteine and the closing phenylalanine or tryptophan.

v_call cdr3_aa
TRBV28 ASNAKAGYT
TRBV6-5 ASSGGGTYEQY
TRBV7-9 ASSSRGGWGNREQY
TRBV7-3 ASSPGLAYEQF
TRBV7-8 ASSLVTGGGEAF
TRBV11-2 ASSLDTRFYGYT
TRBV7-3 ASSLTMGTEAF
TRBV7-2 ASSLAGGDEKLF
TRBV18 ASSPGDGEQY
TRBV4-2 ASSQEPGITGNQPQH
TRBV5-8 ASSKRGFSTDTQY
TRBV11-3 ASSLESQRGTSTDTQY
TRBV11-2 ASSLVTGGVNEQF
TRBV6-1 ASGQLRYEQY
TRBV19 ATQGASGRVEQF
TRBV10-3 AISRDGSAEQY
TRBV14 ASSHNTPGRKSYEQY
TRBV7-9 ASSLGGQYYEQY
TRBV27 ASLGLAGTDTQY
TRBV28 ASSSETGGTYGYT
TRBV18 ASSDSIGNTIY
TRBV4-1 ASSGLGQGVSYEQY
TRBV7-2 ASSSRAGDIVEQY
TRBV2 ASSAAFGRGYEQY
TRBV7-9 ASSSGRAGVTDTQY
TRBV7-2 ASSTGHDVDTQY
TRBV19 ASRIDGLSNYGYT
TRBV13 ASSVLTGLGNTIY
TRBV28 ASSSPVGGTANYGYT
TRBV18 ASSKQGFDTEAF
TRBV7-3 ASSLKAQVVGEQF
TRBV27 ASSLKRQETQY
TRBV11-2 ASSLDRDTQY
TRBV19 ASSFTRGGNTEAF
TRBV4-3 ASSQSRLNEQF
TRBV18 ASSPRTSGDNEQF
TRBV5-1 ASSPDLQGNNEQF
TRBV19 ASSSMSGDEQF
TRBV19 ASVRTGSNNEQF